The T cell receptor (beta chain) described here comes from a study of PD-1 blockade in mismatch repair-deficient tumors. Turning to the study itself: All were previously treated, progressing patients with approximately 11 mismatch repair-deficient cancer types. Study-level results: Tumor-resident clones, often undetectable pretreatment in blood, expanded then contracted after pembrolizumab.

This table comes from immunoSEQ multiplex PCR, and its TCRdb copy is limited to in-frame clones, with some not included. The data hold 49,000 or so clones, with roughly 80% observed a single time. Mismatch repair deficiency was confirmed in all patients, by PCR or immunohistochemistry. A few pembrolizumab responders had their TCRs sequenced. As to this clone: Its specificity is not known.

This CDR3 comprises 17 residues. The chain carries TRBV21-1 and TRBJ2-7. TRBV21-1 has pseudogene status. The sample was peripheral blood, taken 20 weeks after starting pembrolizumab. The sequence was collected from an adult with mismatch repair-deficient cancer. For the CDR3, the DNA is TGTGCCAGCAGCGCGCGAGCCATCGGGACGGCGCCCTTGGAGCAGTACTTC. Translation gives CASSARAIGTAPLEQYF.